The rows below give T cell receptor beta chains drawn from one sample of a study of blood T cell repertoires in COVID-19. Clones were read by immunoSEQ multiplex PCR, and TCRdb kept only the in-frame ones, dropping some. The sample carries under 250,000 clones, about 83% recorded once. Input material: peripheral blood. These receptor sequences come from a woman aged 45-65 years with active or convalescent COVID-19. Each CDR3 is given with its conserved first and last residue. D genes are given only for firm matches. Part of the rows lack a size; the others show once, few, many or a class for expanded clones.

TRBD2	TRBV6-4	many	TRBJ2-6	TGTGCCAGCAGTCCGGCGGGGGTGGATGGGGCCAACGTCCTGACTTTC	CASSPAGVDGANVLTF
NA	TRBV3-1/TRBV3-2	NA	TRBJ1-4	TGTGCCAGCAGCCCCACTTCAACTAATGAAAAACTGTTTTTT	CASSPTSTNEKLFF
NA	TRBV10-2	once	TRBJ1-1	TGCGCCAGCAGTGGATCAGAGGCTCTGAACACTGAAGCTTTCTTT	CASSGSEALNTEAFF
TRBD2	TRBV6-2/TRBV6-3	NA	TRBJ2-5	TGTGCCAGCAGTTACACTAGCGGGGGCGTCGAGACCCAGTACTTC	CASSYTSGGVETQYF
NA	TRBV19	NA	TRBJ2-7	TGTGCCAGTAGTATTTTCCCAGGTTCCTCCTACGAGCAGTACTTC	CASSIFPGSSYEQYF
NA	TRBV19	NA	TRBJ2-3	TGTGCCAGTAGTATAAATGGACAAGTCACAGATACGCAGTATTTT	CASSINGQVTDTQYF
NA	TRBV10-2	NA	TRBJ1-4	TGCGCCAGCAGTGGACAGGAAAAACTGTTTTTT	CASSGQEKLFF
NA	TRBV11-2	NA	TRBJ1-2	TGTGCCAGCAGCTTAGCGGGAGTGTTAGGAGCTAACTATGGCTACACCTTC	CASSLAGVLGANYGYTF
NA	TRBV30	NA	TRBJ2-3	TGTGCCTGCCTCCGGTTAGATACGCAGTATTTT	CACLRLDTQYF
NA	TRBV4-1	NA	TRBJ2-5	TGCGCCAGCAGCCAAGATCGGGACATCCAAGAGACCCAGTACTTC	CASSQDRDIQETQYF
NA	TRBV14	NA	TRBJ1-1	TGTGCCAGCAGCCAAACAGGCTTTGGAACTGAAGCTTTCTTT	CASSQTGFGTEAFF
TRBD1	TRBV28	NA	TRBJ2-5	TGTGCCAGCAGTTTCCGGGACAGGGGGAGAGAGACCCAGTACTTC	CASSFRDRGRETQYF
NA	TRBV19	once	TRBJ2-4	TGTGCCAGTAGTGGGGGGGGCGGGCCCAAAAACATTCAGTACTTC	CASSGGGGPKNIQYF
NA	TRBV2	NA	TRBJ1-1	TGTGCCAGCAGGGTCTCGGACACTGAAGCTTTCTTT	CASRVSDTEAFF
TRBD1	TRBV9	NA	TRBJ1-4	TGTGCCAGCAGCGTAGGAGCAGGGGGCTCGAGTGAAAAACTGTTTTTT	CASSVGAGGSSEKLFF